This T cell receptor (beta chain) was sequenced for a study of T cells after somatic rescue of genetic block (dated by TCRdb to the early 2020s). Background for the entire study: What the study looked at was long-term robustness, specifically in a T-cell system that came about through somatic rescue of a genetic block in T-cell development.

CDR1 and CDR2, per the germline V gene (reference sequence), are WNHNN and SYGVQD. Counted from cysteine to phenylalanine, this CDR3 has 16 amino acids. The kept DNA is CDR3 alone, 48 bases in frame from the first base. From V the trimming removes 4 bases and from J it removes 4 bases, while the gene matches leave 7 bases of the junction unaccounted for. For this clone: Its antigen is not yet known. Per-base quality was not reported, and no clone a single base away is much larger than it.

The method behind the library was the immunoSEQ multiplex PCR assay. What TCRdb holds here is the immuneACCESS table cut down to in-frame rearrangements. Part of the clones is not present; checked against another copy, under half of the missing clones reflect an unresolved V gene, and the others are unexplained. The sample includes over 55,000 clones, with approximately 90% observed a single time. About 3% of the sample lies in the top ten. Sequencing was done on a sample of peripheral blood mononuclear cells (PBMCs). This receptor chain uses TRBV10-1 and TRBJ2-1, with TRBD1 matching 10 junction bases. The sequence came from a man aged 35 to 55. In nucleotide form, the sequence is TGCGCCAGCAGTGGCACCCGGGACAGGGGATACAATGAGCAGTTCTTC. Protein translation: CASSGTRDRGYNEQFF.